This T cell receptor (beta chain) was documented in a study of radiation and T cells in renal cell carcinoma (TCRdb year 2020). Background on the whole study: Samples came from a clinical trial, in which primary renal cell carcinomas received 15 Gy stereotactic body radiation therapy followed by nephrectomy 4 weeks later. TCR beta sequencing covered some 55 samples in total, comprising some 25 tumors and approximately 27 peripheral blood samples. A total of roughly 3,900,000 unique CDR3 nucleotide sequences, encoding 2,500,000 or so unique CDR3 amino acid sequences, were found across all 55 or so samples.

Findings and caveats that apply to the study as a whole: Top tumor clonotypes rose in blood from baseline to 2 weeks post-radiation, then contracted by 4 weeks, suggesting transient expansion of tumor-resident clones. Tracking of blood repertoire dynamics stopped at roughly 4 weeks after treatment, with no follow-up past that point. With a single-armed trial design, the study had no way to address how radiation dose or scheduling affects the TCR repertoire. Because no pretreatment tumor biopsies were available, whether clonotypes were present in the tumor at baseline could not be determined.

The immunoSEQ kit was used, according to the manufacturer's recommendations, to generate TCR beta libraries from genomic DNA. To prepare libraries, a first multiplex PCR with proprietary primers was run, followed by a second PCR that added unique barcodes, and a bead cleanup was done after each round. A positive control reaction and a negative control reaction, both provided in the kit, were run with every batch of samples. The final libraries were assessed on an Agilent 4200 TapeStation D1000 ScreenTape, pooled by volume, and quantified by qPCR. Sequencing was performed on an Illumina NextSeq500 using a MidOutput 150-cycle cartridge, with 156 Read1 cycles, 15 Index1 cycles, and the kit custom primers. The pooled library was loaded at about 1 pM, with a roughly 19% PhiX control spiked in. Per the original workflow: Vendor-processed data were analyzed in R, and a clonotype was defined as all T cells sharing the same CDR3 nucleotide sequence. In the clone abundance analyses, frequencies were normalized to the 10,000 most abundant clones in each sample. Public T cell clones, which averaged fewer than five per sample, were excluded before analysis. Tumor-enriched clonotypes and baseline blood-enriched clonotypes were defined as those with an abundance difference of at least 32-fold between compartments. Clonotypes expanded or contracted between blood time points were identified with a beta-binomial differential abundance model. Similarity between tumor and blood repertoires was quantified using the Baroni-Urbani and Buser coefficient, and groups were compared with two-tailed Wilcoxon tests in R. The source is immuneACCESS, and TCRdb retained only in-frame sequences with V and J called. Part of the clones is not carried over; for the studies checked, unresolved V genes explain less than half of this, and the remainder is unexplained. V, J and clone size are those of that table, while D and trimming were read from the DNA. The sample yields just under 80,000 clones; 65% to 90% were counted once. More than 20% of the sample belongs to the ten largest clones.

What this sample's time point label stands for: blood 2 weeks post-SBRT. The intended sense of this specimen's treatment or condition label: 15 Gy SBRT to primary tumor, nephrectomy 4 weeks later. To follow tumor-enriched clonotypes, serial peripheral blood was collected from radiation-treated patients at baseline and at 2 weeks and 4 weeks after SBRT. Every patient's renal cell carcinoma showed clear cell pathology. Genomic DNA for TCR sequencing was prepared using the QIAamp DNA Blood Mini Kit (Qiagen). Only samples passing all quality control checks were included in the analyses. This clone appeared once. The antigen this receptor binds is unknown. There are no base qualities to consult, and no much larger clone falls within one base. The V and J ends are trimmed by 2 bases and 5 bases, leaving 19 bases between them. CDR1 and CDR2 were assigned from the germline V gene (reference sequence) as MNHNY and SVGAGI. The CDR3, cysteine through phenylalanine, is 16 amino acids long. The DNA shown is the 48-base CDR3, in frame from base 1.

Here the sequenced sample was blood, taken from a patient whose treatment included radiotherapy and nephrectomy. The origin of this receptor is a woman between 45 and 65 years old with renal cell carcinoma. The rearrangement joined TRBV6-6 to TRBJ2-7; TRBD2 is a possible D gene, resting on 6 matching bases. The base sequence is TGTGCCAGCAGTTACCCTAGCGCCCCAGATAGAAACGAGCAGTACTTC. Its protein is CASSYPSAPDRNEQYF.